This T cell receptor beta chain came from a study of blood T cell repertoires in COVID-19. The table came from immunoSEQ multiplex PCR; TCRdb's copy has only in-frame clones and leaves some out. The repertoire holds 25,000 to 30,000 clones, roughly two thirds seen once, with about a sixth in the top ten. V lost 0 bases, J lost 7 bases, and 6 bases stayed unmatched. Germline V lookup: CDR1 MNHNS, CDR2 SASEGT. The CDR3 contains 16 residues. Sequenced: peripheral blood. The receptor was derived from a human donor in a cohort sampled during active COVID-19. V gene TRBV6-1 combines with J gene TRBJ1-4, with 9 positions matching TRBD1. The CDR3 spells CASSEALGQGGEKLFF. The CDR3 nucleotides read TGTGCCAGCAGTGAAGCGCTGGGACAGGGAGGTGAAAAACTGTTTTTT.